A single sample gave rise to the 3 T cell receptor beta chains below, sequenced in a study of T-cell memory formation after mild COVID-19. TCRdb re-analysed the 5' RACE reads in MiXCR, keeping a single row per CDR3 protein. The sample has about 560,000 distinct CDR3 sequences; approximately 15% are singletons. The sample consisted of PBMCs or a T cell subset sorted from them (not recorded which). The receptors shown here come from an adult woman who had mild COVID-19 (a few samples of this study predate the infection). Cell type and time point are not known.

The genes are TRBV27 and TRBJ1-2; D may be TRBD1 (5 bases). The CDR3 is 15 amino acids. Germline CDR1 and CDR2: MNHEY and SMNVEV (reference sequence). Trimming shortened V by 0 bases and J by 4 bases, and 12 bases separated the two germline ends. This CDR3 is CASSLSGGFIYGYTF. CDR3 DNA sequence: TGTGCCAGCAGTTTATCGGGGGGGTTCATCTATGGCTACACCTTC.

This clonotype was seen a handful of times. This chain joins TRBV7-2 and TRBJ2-3; unclear D gene. Germline lookup yields CDR1 SGHTA and CDR2 FQGNSA. This CDR3 contains 15 residues. Trimming left V 3 bases short and J 3 bases short, with 13 bases between. The CDR3 bases are TGTGCCAGCAGCTTCGTGGGCGCTGGGACAGATACGCAGTATTTT. This encodes CASSFVGAGTDTQYF.

Only a few counts were recorded for this clonotype. J is TRBJ2-3 and V is TRBV6-2 or TRBV6-3; 7 positions agree with TRBD2. CDR3 size: 19 residues. V lost 2 bases to trimming and J lost 0 bases; unmatched junction nucleotides: 14. Looked up from germline, CDR1 is MNHEY and CDR2 is SVGEGT. The CDR3 coding sequence is TGTGCCAGCAGTTACGAAGCCTTCGCGGGGGAGCTTAGCACAGATACGCAGTATTTT. It codes for CASSYEAFAGELSTDTQYF.